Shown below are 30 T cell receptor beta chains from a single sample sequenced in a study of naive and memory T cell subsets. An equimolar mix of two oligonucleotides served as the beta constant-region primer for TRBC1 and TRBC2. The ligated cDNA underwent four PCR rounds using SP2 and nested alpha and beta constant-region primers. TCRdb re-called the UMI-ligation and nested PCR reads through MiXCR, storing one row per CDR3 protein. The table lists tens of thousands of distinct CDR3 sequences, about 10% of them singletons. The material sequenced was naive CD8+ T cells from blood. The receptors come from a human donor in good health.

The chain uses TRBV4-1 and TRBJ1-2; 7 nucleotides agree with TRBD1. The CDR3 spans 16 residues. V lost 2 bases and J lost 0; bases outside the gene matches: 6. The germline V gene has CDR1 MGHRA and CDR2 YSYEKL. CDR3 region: CASSQTETGTNYGYTF. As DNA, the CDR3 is TGCGCCAGCAGCCAAACGGAGACAGGGACTAACTATGGCTACACCTTC.

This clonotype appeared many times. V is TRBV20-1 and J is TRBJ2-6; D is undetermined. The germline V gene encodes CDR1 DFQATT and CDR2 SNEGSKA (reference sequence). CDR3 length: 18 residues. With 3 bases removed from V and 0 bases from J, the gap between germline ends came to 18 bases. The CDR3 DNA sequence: TGCAGTGCTAGGGACCCCCGGGTTTCAAGCTCTGGGGCCAACGTCCTGACTTTC. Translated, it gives CSARDPRVSSSGANVLTF.

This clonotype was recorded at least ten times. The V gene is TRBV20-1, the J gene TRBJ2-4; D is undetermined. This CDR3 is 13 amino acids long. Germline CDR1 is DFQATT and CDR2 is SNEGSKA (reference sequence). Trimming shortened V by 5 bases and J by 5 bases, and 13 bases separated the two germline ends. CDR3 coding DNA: TGCAGTGCTTACCTAACGAACGAAAACATTCAGTACTTC. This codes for CSAYLTNENIQYF.

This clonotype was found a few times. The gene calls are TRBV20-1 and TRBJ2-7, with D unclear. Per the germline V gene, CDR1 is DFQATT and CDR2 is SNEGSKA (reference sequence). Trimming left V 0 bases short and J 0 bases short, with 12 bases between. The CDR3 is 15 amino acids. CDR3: CSARDPYISSYEQYF. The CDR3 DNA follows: TGCAGTGCTAGAGATCCGTATATCAGCTCCTACGAGCAGTACTTC.

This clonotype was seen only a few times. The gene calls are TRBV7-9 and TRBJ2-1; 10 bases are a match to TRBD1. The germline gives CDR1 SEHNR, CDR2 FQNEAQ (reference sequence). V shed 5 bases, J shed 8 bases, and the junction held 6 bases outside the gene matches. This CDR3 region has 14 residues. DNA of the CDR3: TGTGCCAGCAGCGGGCGACAGGGGGCCGATGAGCAGTTCTTC. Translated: CASSGRQGADEQFF.

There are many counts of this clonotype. The CDR3 bases are TGCAGCGTTGAAAGCCGGGGACAGTACAATGAGCAGTTCTTC. It specifies CSVESRGQYNEQFF. The chain is built from TRBV29-1 and TRBJ2-1, with 7 bases fitting TRBD1. V dropped 2 bases and J dropped 4; count of bases not matched to a gene: 5. This CDR3 region has 14 residues. Germline assignment: CDR1 SQVTM and CDR2 ANQGSEA.

Here the CDR3 DNA reads TGTGCCAGCAGTTACTCCATTCGCGGGACGGATAAAAACATTCAGTACTTC. Protein: CASSYSIRGTDKNIQYF. The rearrangement links TRBV6-2 or TRBV6-3 to TRBJ2-4; maybe TRBD2 (6 bases). The CDR3 sequence is 17 residues long. The V gene's germline CDR1 is MNHEY and CDR2 SVGEGT. V was shortened by 0 bases and J by 4 bases, with 16 bases between the two germline ends.

CDR3: CASSFTTEAFF. For the CDR3, the DNA is TGTGCCAGCAGTTTTACGACTGAAGCTTTCTTT. The chain joins TRBV12-3 or TRBV12-4 to TRBJ1-1, with no clear D. V lost 3 bases and J lost 5, with 4 bases in between. This CDR3 comprises 11 residues.

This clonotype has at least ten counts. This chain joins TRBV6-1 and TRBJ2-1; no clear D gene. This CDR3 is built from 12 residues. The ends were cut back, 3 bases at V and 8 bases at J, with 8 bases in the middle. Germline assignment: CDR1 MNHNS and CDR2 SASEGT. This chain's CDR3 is CASSDRGYEQFF. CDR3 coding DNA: TGTGCCAGCAGTGATCGCGGTTATGAGCAGTTCTTC.

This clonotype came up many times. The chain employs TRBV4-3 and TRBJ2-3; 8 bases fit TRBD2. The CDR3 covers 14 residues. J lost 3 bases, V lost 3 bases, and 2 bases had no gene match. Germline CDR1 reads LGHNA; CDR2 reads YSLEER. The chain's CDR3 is CASSQERETDTQYF. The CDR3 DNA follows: TGCGCCAGCAGCCAGGAGCGGGAGACAGATACGCAGTATTTT.

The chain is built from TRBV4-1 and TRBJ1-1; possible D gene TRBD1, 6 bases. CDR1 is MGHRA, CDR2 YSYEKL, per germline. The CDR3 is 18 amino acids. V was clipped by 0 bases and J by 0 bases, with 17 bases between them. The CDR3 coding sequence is TGCGCCAGCAGCCAAGATCCGGGGGCGCGGAGCATGAACACTGAAGCTTTCTTT. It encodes CASSQDPGARSMNTEAFF.

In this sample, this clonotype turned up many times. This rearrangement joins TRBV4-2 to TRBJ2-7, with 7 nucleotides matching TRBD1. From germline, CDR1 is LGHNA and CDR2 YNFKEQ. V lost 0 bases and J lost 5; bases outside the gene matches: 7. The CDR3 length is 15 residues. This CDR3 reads CASSQDRTGVDEQYF. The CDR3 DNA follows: TGTGCCAGCAGCCAAGATCGTACAGGGGTGGACGAGCAGTACTTC.

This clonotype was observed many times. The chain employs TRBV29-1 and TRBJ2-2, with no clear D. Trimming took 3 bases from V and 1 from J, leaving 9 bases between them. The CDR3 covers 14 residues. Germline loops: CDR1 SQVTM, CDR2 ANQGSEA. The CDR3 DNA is TGCAGCGTTGATAAGGGATGGAACACCGGGGAGCTGTTTTTT. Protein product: CSVDKGWNTGELFF.

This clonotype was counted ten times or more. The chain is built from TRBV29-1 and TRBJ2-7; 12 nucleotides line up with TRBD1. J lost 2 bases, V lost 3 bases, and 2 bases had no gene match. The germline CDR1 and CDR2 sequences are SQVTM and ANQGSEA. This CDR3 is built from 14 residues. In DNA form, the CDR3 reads TGCAGCGTTGACGGGACAGGGGGCGCCTACGAGCAGTACTTC. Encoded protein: CSVDGTGGAYEQYF.

Written as DNA, the CDR3 is TGCGCCAGCAGCCAAGGTGGCAGCCGCTCTGGAAACACCATATATTTT. It codes for CASSQGGSRSGNTIYF. The chain combines TRBV4-1 with TRBJ1-3, with D hard to call. The CDR3 sequence is 16 residues long. Trimming stripped 1 base from V and 0 bases from J, with 10 bases between. Germline CDR1 and CDR2: MGHRA and YSYEKL.

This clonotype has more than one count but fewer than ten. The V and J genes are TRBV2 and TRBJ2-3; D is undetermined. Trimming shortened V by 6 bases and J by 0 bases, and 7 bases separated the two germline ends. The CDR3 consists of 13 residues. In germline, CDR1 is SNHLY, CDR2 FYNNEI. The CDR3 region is CASRRRSTDTQYF. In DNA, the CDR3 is TGTGCCAGCAGACGAAGAAGCACAGATACGCAGTATTTT. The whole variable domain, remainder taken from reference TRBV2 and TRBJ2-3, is EPEVTQTPSHQVTQMGQEVILRCVPISNHLYFYWYRQILGQKVEFLVSFYNNEISEKSEIFDDQFSVERPDGSNFTLKIRSTKLEDSAMYFCASRRRSTDTQYFGPGTRLTVL.

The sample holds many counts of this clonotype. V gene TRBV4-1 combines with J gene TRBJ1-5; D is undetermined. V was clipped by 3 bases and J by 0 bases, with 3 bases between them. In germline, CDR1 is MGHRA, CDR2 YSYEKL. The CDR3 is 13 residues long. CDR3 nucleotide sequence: TGCGCCAGCAGCCATAATAGCAATCAGCCCCAGCATTTT. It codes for CASSHNSNQPQHF.

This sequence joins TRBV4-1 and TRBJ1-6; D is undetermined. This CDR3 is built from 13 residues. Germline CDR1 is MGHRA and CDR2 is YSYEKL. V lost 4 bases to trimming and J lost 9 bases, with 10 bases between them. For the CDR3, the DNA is TGCGCCAGCAGCCCACCGGCAGGTTCACCCCTCCACTTT. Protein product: CASSPPAGSPLHF.

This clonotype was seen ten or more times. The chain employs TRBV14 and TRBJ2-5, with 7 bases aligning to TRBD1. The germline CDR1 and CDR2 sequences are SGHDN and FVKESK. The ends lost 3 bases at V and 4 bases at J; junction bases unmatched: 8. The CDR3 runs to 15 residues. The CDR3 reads CASSHHRQGIETQYF. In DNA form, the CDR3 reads TGTGCCAGCAGCCATCACAGACAGGGTATAGAGACCCAGTACTTC.

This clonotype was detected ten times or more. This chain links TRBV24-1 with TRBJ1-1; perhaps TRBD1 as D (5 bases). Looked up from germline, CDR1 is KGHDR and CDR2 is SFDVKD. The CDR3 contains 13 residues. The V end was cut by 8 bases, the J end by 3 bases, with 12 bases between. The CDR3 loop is CATIGREDTEAFF. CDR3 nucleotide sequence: TGTGCCACCATAGGCAGGGAAGACACTGAAGCTTTCTTT.

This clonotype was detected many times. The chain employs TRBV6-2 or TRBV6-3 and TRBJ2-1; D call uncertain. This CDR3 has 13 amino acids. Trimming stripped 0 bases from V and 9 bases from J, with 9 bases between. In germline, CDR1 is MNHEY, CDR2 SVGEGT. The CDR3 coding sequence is TGTGCCAGCAGTTACTCACGTCGTGGTGAGCAGTTCTTC. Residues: CASSYSRRGEQFF.

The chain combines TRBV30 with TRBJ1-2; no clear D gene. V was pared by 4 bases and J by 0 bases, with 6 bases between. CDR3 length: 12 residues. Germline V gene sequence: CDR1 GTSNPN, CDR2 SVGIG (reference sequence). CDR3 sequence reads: CAWIRTNYGYTF. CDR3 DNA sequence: TGTGCCTGGATCCGGACTAACTATGGCTACACCTTC.

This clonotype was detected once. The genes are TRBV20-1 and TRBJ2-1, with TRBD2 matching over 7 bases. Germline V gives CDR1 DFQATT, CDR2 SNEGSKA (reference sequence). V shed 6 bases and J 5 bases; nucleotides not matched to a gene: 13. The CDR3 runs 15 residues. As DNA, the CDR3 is TGCAGTGCGCCTCGTACCAGCGGGGCTAACAATGAGCAGTTCTTC. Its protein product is CSAPRTSGANNEQFF.

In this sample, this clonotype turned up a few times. The CDR3 DNA reads as TGTGCCAGCAGCCCGAGCGGCAGCTACACTGAAGCTTTCTTT. Residues: CASSPSGSYTEAFF. This chain uses TRBV7-9 with TRBJ1-1; D gene unclear. Germline V gene data show CDR1 as SEHNR and CDR2 as FQNEAQ (reference sequence). The ends were cut back, 5 bases at V and 3 bases at J, with 13 bases in the middle. This CDR3 spans 14 amino acids. Full variable domain (remainder filled in from reference TRBV7-9 and TRBJ1-1): DTGVSQNPRHKITKRGQNVTFRCDPISEHNRLYWYRQTLGQGPEFLTYFQNEAQLEKSRLLSDRFSAERPKGSFSTLEIQRTEQGDSAMYLCASSPSGSYTEAFFGQGTRLTVV.

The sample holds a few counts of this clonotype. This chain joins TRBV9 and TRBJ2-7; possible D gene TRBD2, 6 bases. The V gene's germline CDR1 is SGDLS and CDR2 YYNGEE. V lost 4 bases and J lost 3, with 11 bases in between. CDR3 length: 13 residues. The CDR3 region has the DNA TGTGCCAGCAGCCCCCCGCGGGACTACGAGCAGTACTTC. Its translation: CASSPPRDYEQYF. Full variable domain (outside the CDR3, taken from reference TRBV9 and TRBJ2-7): DSGVTQTPKHLITATGQRVTLRCSPRSGDLSVYWYQQSLDQGLQFLIQYYNGEERAKGNILERFSAQQFPDLHSELNLSSLELGDSALYFCASSPPRDYEQYFGPGTRLTVT.

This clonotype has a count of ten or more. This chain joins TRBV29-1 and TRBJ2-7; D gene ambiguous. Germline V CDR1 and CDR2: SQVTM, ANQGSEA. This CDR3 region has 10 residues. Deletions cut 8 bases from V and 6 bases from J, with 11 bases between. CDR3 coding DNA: TGCAGCATTCATAACGGCGAGCAGTACTTC. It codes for CSIHNGEQYF.

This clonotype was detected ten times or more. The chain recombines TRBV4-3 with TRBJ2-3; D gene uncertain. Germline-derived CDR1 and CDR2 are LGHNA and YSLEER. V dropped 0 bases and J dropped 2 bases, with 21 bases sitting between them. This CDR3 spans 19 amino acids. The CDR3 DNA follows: TGCGCCAGCAGCCAAGATTTCGGGTTGGACCGGACCTCCACAGATACGCAGTATTTT. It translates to CASSQDFGLDRTSTDTQYF.

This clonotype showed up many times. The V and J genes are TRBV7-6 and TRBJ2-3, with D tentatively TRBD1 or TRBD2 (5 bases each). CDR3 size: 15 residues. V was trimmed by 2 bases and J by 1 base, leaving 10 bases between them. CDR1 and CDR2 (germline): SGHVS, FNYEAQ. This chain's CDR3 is CASSLWGSGTDTQYF. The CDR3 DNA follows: TGTGCCAGCAGCTTATGGGGGTCTGGCACAGATACGCAGTATTTT.

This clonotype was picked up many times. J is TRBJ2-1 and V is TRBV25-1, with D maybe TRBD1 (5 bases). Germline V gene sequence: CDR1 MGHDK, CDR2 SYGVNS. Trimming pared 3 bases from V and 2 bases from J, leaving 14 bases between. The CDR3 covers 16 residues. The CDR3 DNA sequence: TGTGCCAGCAGTGAGGGGCAACCGAAACCCTACAATGAGCAGTTCTTC. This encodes CASSEGQPKPYNEQFF.

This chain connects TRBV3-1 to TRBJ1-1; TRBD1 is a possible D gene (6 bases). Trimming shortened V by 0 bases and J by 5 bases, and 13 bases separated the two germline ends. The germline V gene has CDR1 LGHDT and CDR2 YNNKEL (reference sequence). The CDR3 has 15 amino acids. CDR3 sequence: CASSQDIGGRTEAFF. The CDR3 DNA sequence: TGTGCCAGCAGCCAAGATATTGGGGGGCGTACTGAAGCTTTCTTT.